A selection of T cell receptor beta chains follows, all from one sample in a study of tumor-infiltrating lymphocytes in primary liver carcinoma. One entry per CDR3 protein, called by TCRdb with MiXCR from the multiplex PCR reads. The sample shows about 50,000 distinct CDR3 sequences, 70% to 80% of them seen only once. Sample: liver tumor tissue from sampling region 5. These receptors were taken from a man between 35 and 55 years old with primary liver carcinoma and hepatitis B virus infection. CDR3s leave out the opening cysteine and the closing phenylalanine or tryptophan.

j_call v_call cdr3_length cdr3_aa
TRBJ1-4 TRBV12-3/TRBV12-4 13 ASSLWGVLAEKLF
TRBJ1-2 TRBV29-1 9 SVARGDGYT
TRBJ1-5 TRBV4-2 13 ASSRDRGSNQPQH
TRBJ2-7 TRBV13 12 ASSEGTSPYEQY
TRBJ2-1 TRBV6-5 13 ASSPGTGWGNGQS
TRBJ1-1 TRBV5-5 13 ARSHDGERYTEAF
TRBJ1-5 TRBV30 12 ACRGQGGNRPQH
TRBJ2-3 TRBV11-2 12 ANSSPGRADTHY
TRBJ2-3 TRBV24-1 12 ATSRDRGTDTRY
TRBJ1-5 TRBV5-5 14 VSSSGLTISSQPQH
TRBJ2-7 TRBV24-1 14 ATSSPGQSLTYEQY
TRBJ2-7 TRBV29-1 13 GVEDPGGSSYGQH
TRBJ2-1 TRBV29-1 11 SVVWAQSGEPF
TRBJ2-7 TRBV5-5 14 ASSSPDRPTGYEQY
TRBJ1-1 TRBV6-6 11 TSLTGVNTETF
TRBJ2-3 TRBV12-3/TRBV12-4 11 TSSASCTDTQY
TRBJ1-2 TRBV28 11 ASSLVTDYGYT
TRBJ1-2 TRBV28 10 ASSLGGLWLH
TRBJ2-6 TRBV11-2 19 ASSMVGDGGISLSEANVLT
TRBJ2-3 TRBV7-8 14 ASSSPGTNEGSTQY
TRBJ2-1 TRBV4-3 12 ASSQGTNFDEQF
TRBJ2-5 TRBV6-6 10 ASSPVTETQY
TRBJ2-1 TRBV5-4 14 TSSPGGGGYMNEQS
TRBJ1-5 TRBV6-1 12 ASTEAREKAPPH
TRBJ1-1 TRBV10-3 12 AISGIQASTEAL
TRBJ1-2 TRBV5-1 12 ASRGDLANYRYT
TRBJ1-6 TRBV28 15 ASSLDRILSYNSPLH
TRBJ2-4 TRBV11-2 12 ATTSAVAKNIQY
TRBJ2-3 TRBV12-3/TRBV12-4 13 ASSKGDRDTDTQY
TRBJ1-6 TRBV10-3 10 AIIRGNSPLH
TRBJ2-3 TRBV10-2 9 ASSHTDMKY
TRBJ2-2 TRBV4-1 12 ASSQLTLSGDLF
TRBJ1-5 TRBV4-1 13 ASSQLDRANQPQH
TRBJ1-2 TRBV7-9 12 ASRWDREFHGYT
TRBJ2-2 TRBV29-1 11 SVGLAGTGELL
TRBJ1-2 TRBV4-2 14 TSSQAGAGDNYGYT